This T cell receptor beta chain originates from a study of blood T cell repertoires in COVID-19. Assay: immunoSEQ multiplex PCR; the TCRdb copy retains only in-frame clones and omits some. The data contain approximately 220,000 clones, around 87% of them seen just once; the ten biggest clones take up approximately 16%. This clone occurred once. This clonotype was sampled from a man aged 30-40 years who had been exposed to COVID-19. The material sequenced was PBMCs or T cells enriched from blood (not recorded which).

CDR3 region: CSALPGNTQYF. DNA for the CDR3: TGCAGTGCTCTGCCGGGAAATACGCAGTATTTT. The chain links TRBV20-1 to TRBJ2-3, with a possible D match to TRBD2 (5 bases). Trimming took 5 bases from V and 7 from J, leaving 10 bases between them. Germline V gene lookup returns CDR1 DFQATT and CDR2 SNEGSKA (reference sequence). The CDR3 loop spans 11 amino acids.